This T cell receptor beta chain was identified in a study of control samples from healthy donors and cancer patients. TCRdb keeps only in-frame clones here, not all; method: immunoSEQ multiplex PCR. The table shows some 73,000 clones, with less than 95% occurring only once. The ends were cut back, 5 bases at V and 4 bases at J, with 6 bases in the middle. This CDR3 contains 12 residues. CDR1 and CDR2 (germline): MNHEY, SVGEGT. Sequenced input: blood. The chain recombines TRBV6-2 or TRBV6-3 with TRBJ2-1; D is uncertain. This TCR came from a woman between 40 and 50 years old in good health. CDR3 sequence: CASSLQYNEQFF. Written as DNA, the CDR3 is TGTGCCAGCAGTCTCCAGTACAATGAGCAGTTCTTC.